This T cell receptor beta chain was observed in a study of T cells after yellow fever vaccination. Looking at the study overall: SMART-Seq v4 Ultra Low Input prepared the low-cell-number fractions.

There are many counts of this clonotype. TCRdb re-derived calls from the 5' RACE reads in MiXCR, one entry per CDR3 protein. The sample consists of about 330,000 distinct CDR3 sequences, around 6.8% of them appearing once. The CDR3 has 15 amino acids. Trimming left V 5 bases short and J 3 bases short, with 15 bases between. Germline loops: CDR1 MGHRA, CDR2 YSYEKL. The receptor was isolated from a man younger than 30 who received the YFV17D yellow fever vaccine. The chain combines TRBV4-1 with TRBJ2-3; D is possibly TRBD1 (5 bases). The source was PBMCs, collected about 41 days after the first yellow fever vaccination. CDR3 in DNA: TGCGCCAGCAGCAAGCTAGACAGATTAACAGATACGCAGTATTTT. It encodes CASSKLDRLTDTQYF.